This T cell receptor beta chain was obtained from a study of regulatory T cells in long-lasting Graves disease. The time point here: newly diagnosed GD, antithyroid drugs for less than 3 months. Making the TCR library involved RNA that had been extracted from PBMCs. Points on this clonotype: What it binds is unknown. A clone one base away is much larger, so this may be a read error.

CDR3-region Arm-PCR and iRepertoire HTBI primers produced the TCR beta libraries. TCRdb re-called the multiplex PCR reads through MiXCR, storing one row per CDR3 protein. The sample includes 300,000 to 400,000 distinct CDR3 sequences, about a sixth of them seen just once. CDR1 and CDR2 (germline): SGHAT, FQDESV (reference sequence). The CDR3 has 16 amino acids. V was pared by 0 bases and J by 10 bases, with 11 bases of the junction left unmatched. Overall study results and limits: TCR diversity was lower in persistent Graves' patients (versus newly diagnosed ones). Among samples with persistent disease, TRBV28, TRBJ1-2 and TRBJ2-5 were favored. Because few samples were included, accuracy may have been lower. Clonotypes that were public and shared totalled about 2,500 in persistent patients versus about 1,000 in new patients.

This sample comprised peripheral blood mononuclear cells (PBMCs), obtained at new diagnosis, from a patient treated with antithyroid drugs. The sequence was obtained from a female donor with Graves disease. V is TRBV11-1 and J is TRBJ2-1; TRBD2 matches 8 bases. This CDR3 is CASSLAGLAGIYEQFF. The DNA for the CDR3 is TGTGCCAGCAGCTTAGCGGGTTTAGCGGGAATTTACGAGCAGTTCTTC.